Listed here is a single TCR beta chain. This record belongs to a study of blood T cell repertoires in COVID-19. About the research overall: The United States, Italy and Spain supplied acute and convalescent COVID-19 samples.

In germline, CDR1 is MDHEN, CDR2 SYDVKM. Trimming took off 7 bases at V and 4 bases at J, with 13 bases between the two ends. The CDR3 contains 14 residues. Profiled with immunoSEQ multiplex PCR; TCRdb holds only in-frame clones, not every one. Of a few hundred thousand clones listed, approximately 80% were seen once; the top ten hold 4.3%. The material sequenced was PBMCs or T cells enriched from blood (not recorded which). The chain links TRBV28 to TRBJ1-4, with D tentatively TRBD1 (5 bases). The clonotype originates from a man aged 25 to 40 with acute COVID-19. Written as DNA, the CDR3 is TGTGCCAGCACTAACGGGGGAGATAATGAAAAACTGTTTTTT. Protein product: CASTNGGDNEKLFF. The complete variable domain, with remaining parts taken from reference TRBV28 and TRBJ1-4, reads DVKVTQSSRYLVKRTGEKVFLECVQDMDHENMFWYRQDPGLGLRLIYFSYDVKMKEKGDIPEGYSVSREKKERFSLILESASTNQTSMYLCASTNGGDNEKLFFGSGTQLSVL.